These 26 T cell receptor beta chains share one sample of origin, sequenced in a study of T cell responses to AZD1222 COVID-19 vaccine. Method: immunoSEQ multiplex PCR; TCRdb's copy keeps in-frame clones and lacks some. The data hold under 150,000 clones, with 89% observed a single time. The specimen comprised peripheral blood, sampled 28 days after the second AZD1222 dose. The receptors here all came from an adult who received the AZD1222 COVID-19 vaccine.

The chain employs TRBV10-3 and TRBJ2-1; D possibly matches TRBD1 or TRBD2 (5 bases each). The CDR3 consists of 12 residues. Trimming left V 2 bases short and J 11 bases short, with 10 bases between. Germline CDR1 ENHRY, CDR2 SYGVKD. The CDR3 loop reads CAISEREGQQFF. The CDR3 DNA reads TGTGCCATCAGTGAGCGAGAGGGACAGCAGTTCTTC.

J is TRBJ2-1 and V is TRBV20-1; unclear D gene. Between the trimmed V and J ends, which lost 3 bases and 0 bases, there was a span of 9 bases. The CDR3 has 14 residues. Germline V gene lookup returns CDR1 DFQATT and CDR2 SNEGSKA (reference sequence). The CDR3 nucleotides are TGCAGTGCTAGTCCTTACAGCTCCTACAATGAGCAGTTCTTC. Translating it yields CSASPYSSYNEQFF.

J is TRBJ1-2 and V is TRBV5-1; the D gene is possibly TRBD1 (5 bases). CDR1 and CDR2 from the germline V gene are SGHRS and YFSETQ. Between the trimmed V and J ends, which lost 4 bases and 4 bases, there was a span of 11 bases. The CDR3 totals 13 residues. The CDR3 region has the DNA TGCGCCAGCAGCCCCGACAGCTTCTATGGCTACACCTTC. It encodes CASSPDSFYGYTF.

This rearrangement joins TRBV3-1 (or the pseudogene TRBV3-2) to TRBJ1-1, with D unclear. Trimming cost V 6 bases and J 1 base, with 6 bases left between them. Germline CDR1 reads LGHDT; CDR2 reads YNNKEL (reference sequence). This CDR3 is built from 12 residues. CDR3 bases: TGTGCCAGCAGAACAGAGAACACTGAAGCTTTCTTT. This codes for CASRTENTEAFF.

Only one count was recorded for this clone. The rearrangement links TRBV7-9 to TRBJ2-2; TRBD1 matches 7 bases. CDR1 and CDR2 (germline): SEHNR, FQNEAQ (reference sequence). This CDR3 comprises 15 residues. Unmatched junction bases numbered 7, after V lost 9 bases and J lost 0 bases. The DNA of the CDR3 is TGTGCCAGTCTTACAGGGGTTTCGAACACCGGGGAGCTGTTTTTT. This translates into CASLTGVSNTGELFF.

The rearrangement links TRBV5-1 to TRBJ1-1; possible D gene TRBD1, 5 bases. V was pared by 0 bases and J by 3 bases, with 12 bases between. This CDR3 is built from 15 residues. Germline-derived CDR1 and CDR2 are SGHRS and YFSETQ. In DNA, the CDR3 is TGCGCCAGCAGCTTGGGCGGACACCGGGACACTGAAGCTTTCTTT. It is translated as CASSLGGHRDTEAFF. The entire variable domain, with the rest obtained from reference TRBV5-1 and TRBJ1-1, is as follows: KAGVTQTPRYLIKTRGQQVTLSCSPISGHRSVSWYQQTPGQGLQFLFEYFSETQRNKGNFPGRFSGRQFSNSRSEMNVSTLELGDSALYLCASSLGGHRDTEAFFGQGTRLTVV.

This chain links TRBV19 with TRBJ2-1; 9 bases agree with TRBD1. Germline values: CDR1 LNHDA, CDR2 SQIVND (reference sequence). V lost 5 bases and J lost 8; bases outside the gene matches: 10. The length of the CDR3 is 15 residues. CDR3 sequence (DNA): TGTGCCAGTAGTTTGGGACAGGGCCCCTGGGATGAGCAGTTCTTC. Translation: CASSLGQGPWDEQFF. The entire variable domain, with the rest obtained from reference TRBV19 and TRBJ2-1, is as follows: DGGITQSPKYLFRKEGQNVTLSCEQNLNHDAMYWYRQDPGQGLRLIYYSQIVNDFQKGDIAEGYSVSREKKESFPLTVTSAQKNPTAFYLCASSLGQGPWDEQFFGPGTRLTVL.

This sequence joins TRBV6-5 and TRBJ1-5, with 7 bases matching TRBD1. The V segment lost 5 bases and the J segment 0 bases; nucleotides outside the gene matches: 4. Germline CDR1 reads MNHEY; CDR2 reads SVGAGI. The CDR3 covers 15 residues. This CDR3 is CASSLQGDSNQPQHF. CDR3 sequence (DNA): TGTGCCAGCAGTCTCCAGGGGGATAGCAATCAGCCCCAGCATTTT.

The chain combines TRBV6-2 or TRBV6-3 with TRBJ1-1, with D unresolved. CDR1 is MNHEY, CDR2 SVGEGT, per germline. The germline V and J ends were trimmed by 6 bases and 1 base, with 9 bases remaining between them. The CDR3 consists of 13 residues. CDR3 bases: TGTGCCAGCAGCCCCAGATGGAACACTGAAGCTTTCTTT. Translated, it gives CASSPRWNTEAFF.

The genes are TRBV10-3 and TRBJ2-1, with TRBD2 identical over 11 bases. The germline V gene has CDR1 ENHRY and CDR2 SYGVKD. J gave up 7 bases and V 3 bases, and 2 bases lay outside the gene matches. CDR3 length equals 14 residues. CDR3 sequence reads: CAISDLAGGNEQFF. CDR3 DNA sequence: TGTGCCATCAGTGACTTAGCGGGAGGGAATGAGCAGTTCTTC.

The chain combines TRBV5-1 with TRBJ2-7; 8 nucleotides match TRBD1. Trimming removed 0 bases from V and 6 bases from J; junction bases left unmatched: 8. Germline loops: CDR1 SGHRS, CDR2 YFSETQ. The CDR3 spans 15 residues. The CDR3 DNA sequence: TGCGCCAGCAGCTTGGCATCCCAGGGGGCCGGCGAGCAGTACTTC. Translated, it gives CASSLASQGAGEQYF. The complete variable domain, with remaining parts taken from reference TRBV5-1 and TRBJ2-7, reads KAGVTQTPRYLIKTRGQQVTLSCSPISGHRSVSWYQQTPGQGLQFLFEYFSETQRNKGNFPGRFSGRQFSNSRSEMNVSTLELGDSALYLCASSLASQGAGEQYFGPGTRLTVT.

This chain links TRBV27 with TRBJ1-1; D uncertain. V lost 5 bases to trimming and J lost 8 bases, with 15 bases between them. CDR3 length: 13 residues. CDR1 and CDR2 from the germline V gene are MNHEY and SMNVEV (reference sequence). This CDR3 reads CASSRNPGTEAFF. The CDR3 nucleotides read TGTGCCAGCAGTCGCAACCCGGGAACCGAAGCTTTCTTT.

CDR3 sequence: CASSLAGADYEQYF. The CDR3 nucleotides are TGTGCCAGCAGCTTAGCGGGGGCCGACTACGAGCAGTACTTC. The chain couples TRBV7-8 to TRBJ2-7; maybe TRBD1 (6 bases). The CDR3 is 14 amino acids. V shed 0 bases and J shed 3 bases, with 9 bases lying between them. The germline V gene encodes CDR1 SGHVS and CDR2 FQNEAQ.

This chain connects TRBV20-1 to TRBJ1-1; D not resolved. Germline values: CDR1 DFQATT, CDR2 SNEGSKA (reference sequence). This CDR3 is built from 17 residues. DNA for the CDR3: TGCAGCGCCAGTCCTATGGTTGGTCGGCGGTTGAACACTGAAGCTTTCTTT. Amino acid sequence: CSASPMVGRRLNTEAFF.

The V and J genes are TRBV9 and TRBJ1-1; D is undetermined. The CDR3 has 15 amino acids. V lost 3 bases to trimming and J lost 1 base, with 13 bases between them. Germline assignment: CDR1 SGDLS and CDR2 YYNGEE. The CDR3 sequence: CASSEFSSSNTEAFF. As DNA, the CDR3 is TGTGCCAGCAGCGAGTTTAGCAGCTCGAACACTGAAGCTTTCTTT.

The chain couples TRBV6-5 to TRBJ1-5; no firm D call. V dropped 6 bases and J dropped 0 bases, with 9 bases sitting between them. The germline V gene has CDR1 MNHEY and CDR2 SVGAGI. This CDR3 region has 14 residues. The CDR3 loop reads CASRSHLSNQPQHF. In DNA form, the CDR3 reads TGTGCCAGCAGATCCCATCTTAGCAATCAGCCCCAGCATTTT.

The chain recombines TRBV6-5 with TRBJ1-1; 8 bases are shared with TRBD1. The CDR3 sequence is 14 residues long. Germline values: CDR1 MNHEY, CDR2 SVGAGI. V was pared by 7 bases and J by 5 bases, with 9 bases of the junction left unmatched. CDR3 nucleotides: TGTGCCAGCAACCTAGGACAGGGCAGGACTGAAGCTTTCTTT. This translates into CASNLGQGRTEAFF.

This clone showed up just a few times. The V call is TRBV19, the J call TRBJ1-2; D is perhaps TRBD1 (6 bases). The length of the CDR3 is 14 residues. V was shortened by 5 bases and J by 4 bases, with 14 bases between the two germline ends. The germline V gene has CDR1 LNHDA and CDR2 SQIVND (reference sequence). CDR3 coding DNA: TGTGCCAGTAGTTCAGGACAGAACGTCTATGGCTACACCTTC. Its translation is CASSSGQNVYGYTF.

With respect to this clone: A junction end diverges from the germline sequence, so it may reflect a read error. V is TRBV7-2 and J is TRBJ2-2, with D perhaps matching TRBD1 (6 bases). From germline, CDR1 is SGHTA and CDR2 FQGNSA. The CDR3 loop spans 14 amino acids. CDR3 protein: CASSLQGNAGELFF. In nucleotides, the CDR3 is TGTGCCAGCAGCTTACAGGGGAACGCCGGGGAGCTGTTTTTT.

The rearrangement joins TRBV7-8 to TRBJ2-7; 10 bases match TRBD2. J gave up 3 bases and V 1 base, and 9 bases lay outside the gene matches. CDR1 and CDR2 from the germline V gene are SGHVS and FQNEAQ. The CDR3 covers 17 residues. The CDR3 sequence is CASSLGRDLAGDYEQYF. The CDR3 bases are TGTGCCAGCAGCTTAGGACGGGATCTAGCGGGAGACTACGAGCAGTACTTC. Based on the CDR3 plus reference TRBV7-8 and TRBJ2-7, the full variable domain is GAGVSQSPRYKVAKRGQDVALRCDPISGHVSLFWYQQALGQGPEFLTYFQNEAQLDKSGLPSDRFFAERPEGSVSTLKIQRTQQEDSAVYLCASSLGRDLAGDYEQYFGPGTRLTVT.

Of note for this clone: Its ends do not fully match the called genes, so a read error is possible. V and J are TRBV7-7 and TRBJ1-1; D gene ambiguous. The CDR3 is 13 residues long. From germline, CDR1 is SSHAT and CDR2 FNYEAQ (reference sequence). The CDR3 DNA reads TGTGCCCGCAGAAGGGAAGGGAACACTGAAGCTTTCTTT. It codes for CARRREGNTEAFF.

The chain combines TRBV2 with TRBJ1-5, with D unresolved. CDR3 length: 14 amino acids. Trimming stripped 6 bases from V and 2 bases from J, with 11 bases between. CDR1 and CDR2 (germline): SNHLY, FYNNEI. CDR3 loop: CASSQVVGNQPQHF. CDR3 in DNA: TGTGCCAGCAGCCAGGTGGTGGGCAATCAGCCCCAGCATTTT.

The chain recombines TRBV7-2 with TRBJ1-3, with D perhaps matching TRBD1 (6 bases). Germline CDR1 reads SGHTA; CDR2 reads FQGNSA. This CDR3 is 16 amino acids long. Trimming removed 5 bases at V and 1 base at J, with 15 bases between. The CDR3 nucleotides read TGTGCCAGCAGCCTCACCCGGGACATTTCTGGAAACACCATATATTTT. This codes for CASSLTRDISGNTIYF.

The chain uses TRBV5-1 and TRBJ1-1; D might be TRBD1 (5 bases). The CDR3 has 13 amino acids. With 3 bases removed from V and 1 base from J, the gap between germline ends came to 7 bases. Per germline, CDR1 SGHRS and CDR2 YFSETQ. As DNA, the CDR3 is TGCGCCAGCAGCTACGGGGGGAACACTGAAGCTTTCTTT. This translates into CASSYGGNTEAFF.

The gene calls are TRBV28 and TRBJ1-5, with unresolved D. The V gene's germline CDR1 is MDHEN and CDR2 SYDVKM. The ends were cut back, 6 bases at V and 7 bases at J, with 10 bases in the middle. The CDR3 contains 12 residues. The CDR3 region is CASRVRRQPQHF. The CDR3, as DNA: TGTGCCAGCAGAGTTAGAAGGCAGCCCCAGCATTTT.

The chain joins TRBV19 to TRBJ1-1; D unclear. Germline CDR1 LNHDA, CDR2 SQIVND (reference sequence). The CDR3 runs to 14 residues. With 1 base removed from V and 3 bases from J, the gap between germline ends came to 9 bases. The DNA of the CDR3 is TGTGCCAGTAGTATAGGTGGTGGGGACACTGAAGCTTTCTTT. Amino acids: CASSIGGGDTEAFF.